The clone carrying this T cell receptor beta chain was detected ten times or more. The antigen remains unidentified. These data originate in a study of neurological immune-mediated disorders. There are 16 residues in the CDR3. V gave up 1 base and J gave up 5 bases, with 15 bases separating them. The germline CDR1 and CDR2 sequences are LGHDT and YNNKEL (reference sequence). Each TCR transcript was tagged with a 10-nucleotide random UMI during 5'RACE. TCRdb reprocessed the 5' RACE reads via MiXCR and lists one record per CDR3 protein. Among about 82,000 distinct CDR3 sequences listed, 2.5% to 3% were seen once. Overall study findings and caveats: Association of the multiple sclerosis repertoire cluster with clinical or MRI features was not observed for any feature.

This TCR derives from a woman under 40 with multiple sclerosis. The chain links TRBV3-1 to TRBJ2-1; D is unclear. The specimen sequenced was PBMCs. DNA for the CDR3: TGTGCCAGCAGCCAAGTTGGGCTTAGCCCAAACAATGAGCAGTTCTTC. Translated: CASSQVGLSPNNEQFF.